This TCR beta chain emerged from a study of cytomegalovirus exposure and HLA in healthy donors. The PCR was carried out with 60 Vbeta primers and 13 Jbeta primers. Clones were sequenced by immunoSEQ multiplex PCR, and TCRdb holds only the in-frame ones, with some missing. The sample lists around 97,000 clones, around a tenth seen once, with 4.5% to 6% in the top ten. In its sample, this clone was seen a few times. The antigen is unknown. Study observations and caveats: Later analysis showed most CMV-associated TCR beta chains appearing HLA-restricted.

From germline, CDR1 is SGDLS and CDR2 YYNGEE. CDR3 length: 15 amino acids. The V and J ends lost 3 bases and 7 bases, in that order; junction bases with no gene match: 13. The sample consisted of PBMCs. This sequence originates from a man aged 45-65 years in good health and CMV-seropositive. V usage is TRBV9 and J usage is TRBJ2-7, with 7 positions matching TRBD2. The chain's CDR3 is CASSETTSPVGEQYF. In nucleotides, the CDR3 is TGTGCCAGCAGCGAAACGACTAGCCCGGTGGGGGAGCAGTACTTC.